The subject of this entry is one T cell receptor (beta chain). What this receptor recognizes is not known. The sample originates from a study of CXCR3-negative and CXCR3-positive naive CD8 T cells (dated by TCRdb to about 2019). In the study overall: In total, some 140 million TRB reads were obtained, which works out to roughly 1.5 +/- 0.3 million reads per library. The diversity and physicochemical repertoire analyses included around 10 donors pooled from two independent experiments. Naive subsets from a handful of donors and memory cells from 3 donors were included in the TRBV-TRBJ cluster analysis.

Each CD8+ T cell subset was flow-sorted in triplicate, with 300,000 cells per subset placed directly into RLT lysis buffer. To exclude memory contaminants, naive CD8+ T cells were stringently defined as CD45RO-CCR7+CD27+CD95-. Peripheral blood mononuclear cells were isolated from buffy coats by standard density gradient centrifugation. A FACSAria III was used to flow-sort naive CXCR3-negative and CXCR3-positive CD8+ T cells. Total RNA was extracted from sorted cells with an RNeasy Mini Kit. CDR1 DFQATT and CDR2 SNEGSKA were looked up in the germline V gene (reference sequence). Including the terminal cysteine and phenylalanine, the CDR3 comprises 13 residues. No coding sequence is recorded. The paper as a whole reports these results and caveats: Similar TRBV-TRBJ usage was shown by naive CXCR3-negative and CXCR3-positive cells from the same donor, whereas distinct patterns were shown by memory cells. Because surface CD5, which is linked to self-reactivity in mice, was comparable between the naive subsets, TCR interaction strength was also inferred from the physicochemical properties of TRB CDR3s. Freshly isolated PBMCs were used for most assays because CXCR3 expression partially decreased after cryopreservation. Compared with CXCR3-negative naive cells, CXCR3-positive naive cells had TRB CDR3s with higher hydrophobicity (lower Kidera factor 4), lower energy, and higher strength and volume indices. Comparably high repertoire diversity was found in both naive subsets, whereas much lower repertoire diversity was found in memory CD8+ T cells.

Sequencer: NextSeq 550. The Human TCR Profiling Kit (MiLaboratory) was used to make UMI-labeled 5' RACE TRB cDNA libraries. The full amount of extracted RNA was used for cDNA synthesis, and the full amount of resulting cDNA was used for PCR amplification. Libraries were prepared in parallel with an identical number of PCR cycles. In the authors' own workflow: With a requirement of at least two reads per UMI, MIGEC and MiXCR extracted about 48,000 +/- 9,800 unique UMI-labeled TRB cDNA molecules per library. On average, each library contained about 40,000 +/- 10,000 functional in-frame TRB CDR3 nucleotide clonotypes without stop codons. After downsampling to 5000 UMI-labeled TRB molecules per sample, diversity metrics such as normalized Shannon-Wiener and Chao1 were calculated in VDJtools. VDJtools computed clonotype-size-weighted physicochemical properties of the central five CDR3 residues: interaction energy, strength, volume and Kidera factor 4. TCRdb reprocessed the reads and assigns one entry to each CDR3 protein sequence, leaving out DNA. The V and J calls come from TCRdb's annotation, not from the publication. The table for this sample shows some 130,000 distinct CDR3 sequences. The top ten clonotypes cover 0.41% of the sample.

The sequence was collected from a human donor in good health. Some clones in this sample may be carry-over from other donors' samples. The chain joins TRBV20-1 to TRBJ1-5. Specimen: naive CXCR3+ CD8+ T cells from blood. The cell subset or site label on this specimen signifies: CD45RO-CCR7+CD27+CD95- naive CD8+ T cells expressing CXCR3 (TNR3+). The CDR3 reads CRREGYSNQPQHF.